The 26 T cell receptor beta chains below come from one sample, sequenced in a study of T cells in Graves' hyperthyroidism and ophthalmopathy. Using RNA transcripts as the source, TCR beta CDR3 regions were amplified. An initial round of RT-PCR targeting the TCR CDR3 relied on the HTBI primer set. TCRdb itself ran the multiplex PCR reads through MiXCR, one entry per CDR3 protein. The sample lists roughly 110,000 distinct CDR3 sequences, about 16% occurring once. The sequenced sample consisted of blood. The source of these receptors is a woman between 45 and 65 years old with Graves' hyperthyroidism.

This chain connects TRBV27 to TRBJ2-7; TRBD2 matches at 7 bases. After removal of 4 bases from V and 6 bases from J, the junction contained 3 bases not matched to a gene. The length of the CDR3 is 12 residues. CDR1 is MNHEY, CDR2 SMNVEV, per germline (reference sequence). In DNA form, the CDR3 reads TGTGCCAGCAGTTACTCGGGGGGCGAGCAGTACTTC. Protein product: CASSYSGGEQYF.

There are many counts of this clonotype. V and J are TRBV15 and TRBJ2-3; the D gene is possibly TRBD2 (6 bases). V dropped 0 bases and J dropped 6 bases, with 10 bases sitting between them. The germline V gene encodes CDR1 LNHNV and CDR2 YYDKDF (reference sequence). The CDR3 extends over 14 amino acids. CDR3 in amino acids: CATSRDLGGDTQYF. The CDR3 bases are TGTGCCACCAGCAGAGATCTTGGGGGGGATACGCAGTATTTT.

This clonotype was seen at least ten times. The CDR3 reads CASRGQGGQETQYF. In DNA, the CDR3 is TGTGCCAGCAGGGGCCAGGGAGGTCAAGAGACCCAGTACTTC. This rearrangement joins TRBV6-1 to TRBJ2-5; D possibly corresponds to TRBD2 (6 bases). The V end was cut by 6 bases, the J end by 2 bases, with 13 bases between. This CDR3 comprises 14 residues. Germline loops: CDR1 MNHNS, CDR2 SASEGT.

This clonotype was seen repeatedly, ten times or more. V usage is TRBV12-3 or TRBV12-4 and J usage is TRBJ1-5, with 10 positions matching TRBD1. The V and J ends lost 5 bases and 5 bases, in that order; junction bases with no gene match: 12. The CDR3 covers 17 residues. The DNA of the CDR3 is TGTGCCAGCAGTCCACAGGGACAGGGGATTGGGGATCAGCCCCAGCATTTT. It yields the protein CASSPQGQGIGDQPQHF.

This clonotype was seen repeatedly, ten times or more. This sequence joins TRBV18 and TRBJ2-7, with D tentatively TRBD1 (6 bases). In germline, CDR1 is KGHSH, CDR2 LQKENI. V was pared by 2 bases and J by 1 base, with 15 bases between. CDR3 length: 16 amino acids. CDR3 sequence reads: CASSPKGHGGSYEQYF. CDR3 bases: TGTGCCAGCTCACCAAAGGGACACGGTGGGTCCTACGAGCAGTACTTC.

This chain connects TRBV28 to TRBJ1-1, with D possibly TRBD1 on 5 matching bases. CDR3 length equals 15 residues. Looked up from germline, CDR1 is MDHEN and CDR2 is SYDVKM. Deletions cut 6 bases from V and 0 bases from J, with 14 bases between. The CDR3 nucleotides are TGTGCCAGCAGGGAACAGGTCTTAATGAACACTGAAGCTTTCTTT. Translated, it gives CASREQVLMNTEAFF.

This clonotype turned up a few times. The CDR3 does not close with the conserved phenylalanine or tryptophan, likely indicating a read error. This chain connects TRBV5-1 to TRBJ1-1, with D hard to call. CDR1 and CDR2 (germline): SGHRS, YFSETQ. The CDR3 has 13 amino acids. Trimming left V 0 bases short and J 3 bases short, with 6 bases between. CDR3 coding DNA: TGCGCCAGCAGCTTGGACGCCTACACTGAAGCTTTCCTT. Its translation is CASSLDAYTEAFL.

This clonotype appeared many times. The chain couples TRBV12-3 or TRBV12-4 to TRBJ1-6; the D gene is possibly TRBD1 (6 bases). V was cut by 5 bases and J by 7 bases, with 15 bases left in between. This CDR3 is 15 amino acids long. CDR3 nucleotide sequence: TGTGCCAGCAGTGAACTGGCGGGGGCGAATTCACCCCTCCACTTT. This gives the protein CASSELAGANSPLHF.

This clonotype came up many times. The chain has TRBV5-1 and TRBJ1-1; D is possibly TRBD1 (6 bases). Germline V lookup: CDR1 SGHRS, CDR2 YFSETQ. The CDR3 runs to 14 residues. Trimming removed 6 bases from V and 1 base from J, with 13 bases in between. The CDR3 sequence is CASNSGTSNTEAFF. CDR3 coding DNA: TGCGCCAGCAATTCCGGGACATCGAACACTGAAGCTTTCTTT.

CDR3 amino acids: CASSLSPGQNTEAFF. The DNA of the CDR3 is TGTGCCAGCAGTTTATCCCCGGGACAAAACACTGAAGCTTTCTTT. The rearrangement joins TRBV2 to TRBJ1-1, with D possibly matching TRBD1 (6 bases). V was cut by 5 bases and J by 2 bases, with 15 bases left in between. The CDR3 is made up of 15 amino acids. CDR1 SNHLY and CDR2 FYNNEI come from the germline V gene.

This clonotype showed up many times. The rearrangement links TRBV30 to TRBJ2-1; D is possibly TRBD1 (5 bases). The CDR3 runs to 15 residues. V lost 5 bases, J lost 6 bases, and 20 bases lay in between. Germline V CDR1 and CDR2: GTSNPN, SVGIG (reference sequence). CDR3 nucleotide sequence: TGTGCCTGGGGTGGACGTGCAGGGCAAGGCAATGAGCAGTTCTTC. The encoded protein is CAWGGRAGQGNEQFF. The full variable domain, with the rest looked up from reference TRBV30 and TRBJ2-1, is SQTIHQWPATLVQPVGSPLSLECTVEGTSNPNLYWYRQAAGRGLQLLFYSVGIGQISSEVPQNLSASRPQDRQFILSSKKLLLSDSGFYLCAWGGRAGQGNEQFFGPGTRLTVL.

This clonotype was counted at least ten times. The V call is TRBV29-1, the J call TRBJ1-1; 7 bases fit TRBD1. The V and J ends lost 3 bases and 0 bases, in that order; junction bases with no gene match: 4. Looked up from germline, CDR1 is SQVTM and CDR2 is ANQGSEA. This CDR3 region has 14 residues. CDR3 DNA: TGCAGCGTTGAGGGGACAGCGATGAACACTGAAGCTTTCTTT. Translating it yields CSVEGTAMNTEAFF.

This clonotype appeared many times. This rearrangement joins TRBV2 to TRBJ2-2, with 7 bases lining up with TRBD1. V lost 7 bases to trimming and J lost 7 bases; unmatched junction nucleotides: 12. The CDR3 loop spans 15 amino acids. Germline values: CDR1 SNHLY, CDR2 FYNNEI. The CDR3 loop is CASKGVRGKVGELFF. CDR3 nucleotides: TGTGCCAGCAAAGGCGTCAGGGGGAAGGTCGGGGAGCTGTTTTTT.

V usage is TRBV30 and J usage is TRBJ2-4, with 9 bases that match TRBD1. V shed 4 bases, J shed 8 bases, and the junction held 3 bases outside the gene matches. The germline V gene has CDR1 GTSNPN and CDR2 SVGIG (reference sequence). CDR3 size: 12 residues. The DNA of the CDR3 is TGTGCCTGGAAACAGGGGGCGGACATTCAGTACTTC. Encoded protein: CAWKQGADIQYF.

In this sample, this clonotype turned up many times. The chain combines TRBV15 with TRBJ1-1; D unresolved. There are 15 residues in the CDR3. The V and J ends lost 0 bases and 6 bases respectively, with 14 bases between them. The V gene's germline CDR1 is LNHNV and CDR2 YYDKDF (reference sequence). DNA of the CDR3: TGTGCCACCAGCAGAGATTTAGGGTTTAAACCTGAAGCTTTCTTT. Translated: CATSRDLGFKPEAFF.

The chain has TRBV2 and TRBJ2-1; D not certain. V was shortened by 6 bases and J by 0 bases, with 9 bases between the two germline ends. In germline, CDR1 is SNHLY, CDR2 FYNNEI. The CDR3 spans 14 residues. As DNA, the CDR3 is TGTGCCAGCAGCAGGCAAGACTCCTACAATGAGCAGTTCTTC. It specifies CASSRQDSYNEQFF.

Many counts were recorded for this clonotype. This sequence joins TRBV12-3 or TRBV12-4 and TRBJ2-3, with D perhaps TRBD2 (5 bases). Trimming removed 6 bases at V and 1 base at J, with 17 bases between. The CDR3 extends over 16 amino acids. The CDR3 here is CASSTRGARGTDTQYF. For the CDR3, the DNA is TGTGCCAGCAGCACCCGGGGAGCGCGGGGCACAGATACGCAGTATTTT.

This clonotype was recorded at least ten times. This chain joins TRBV20-1 and TRBJ2-1; D unclear. The CDR3 consists of 12 residues. Trimming pared 4 bases from V and 8 bases from J, leaving 12 bases between. In germline, CDR1 is DFQATT, CDR2 SNEGSKA (reference sequence). CDR3 residues: CSANWPADEQFF. CDR3 DNA: TGCAGTGCTAATTGGCCGGCGGATGAGCAGTTCTTC.

This clonotype was seen many times. V gene TRBV2 combines with J gene TRBJ2-7, with a possible D match to TRBD1 (7 bases). V was trimmed by 1 base and J by 0 bases, leaving 10 bases between them. Looked up from germline, CDR1 is SNHLY and CDR2 is FYNNEI. The CDR3 is made up of 15 amino acids. CDR3 region: CASSEGQGGSYEQYF. DNA for the CDR3: TGTGCCAGCAGTGAAGGGCAGGGGGGCTCCTACGAGCAGTACTTC.

This clonotype occurred many times. V is TRBV13 and J is TRBJ1-3; D may be TRBD1 (6 bases). The CDR3 totals 18 residues. The V end lost 7 bases, the J end lost 0 bases, and 22 bases lay between the germline ends. Germline V gene sequence: CDR1 PRHDT, CDR2 FYEKMQ (reference sequence). The DNA for the CDR3 is TGTGCCAGCACTGGGGGGCCAGGGACGATTTTCTCTGGAAACACCATATATTTT. Amino acids: CASTGGPGTIFSGNTIYF.

This clonotype was seen many times. The chain couples TRBV15 to TRBJ2-7; 10 bases agree with TRBD2. V gave up 2 bases and J gave up 2 bases; unmatched junction bases: 6. Germline V CDR1 and CDR2: LNHNV, YYDKDF (reference sequence). The CDR3 loop spans 16 amino acids. The CDR3 nucleotides read TGTGCCACCAGCAGACCTAGCGGGAGTAAGACCTACGAGCAGTACTTC. This sequence encodes CATSRPSGSKTYEQYF.

This clonotype has a handful of counts. J is TRBJ2-1 and V is TRBV10-3, with TRBD1 matching 9 bases. Trimming cost V 0 bases and J 5 bases; bases outside gene matches: 2. The CDR3 extends over 15 amino acids. The germline V gene encodes CDR1 ENHRY and CDR2 SYGVKD. CDR3 in DNA: TGTGCCATCAGTGAGTCAGGGACAGGGAACAATGAGCAGTTCTTC. Translation gives CAISESGTGNNEQFF.

This clonotype was seen repeatedly, ten times or more. V usage is TRBV29-1 and J usage is TRBJ2-5, with a tentative D call TRBD1 (6 bases). Between the trimmed V and J ends, which lost 2 bases and 7 bases, there was a span of 11 bases. Germline assignment: CDR1 SQVTM and CDR2 ANQGSEA. This CDR3 is built from 12 residues. CDR3 sequence (DNA): TGCAGCGTTGAAAGAGGGGGAGCGACCCAGTACTTC. Protein: CSVERGGATQYF.

At least ten counts were recorded for this clonotype. CDR3 sequence: CASSPLAGGPNEQFF. The CDR3 region has the DNA TGTGCCAGCAGTCCCCTAGCGGGAGGGCCCAATGAGCAGTTCTTC. The chain combines TRBV28 with TRBJ2-1; 12 nucleotides match TRBD2. Germline V gene data show CDR1 as MDHEN and CDR2 as SYDVKM. This CDR3 has 15 residues. V lost 5 bases to trimming and J lost 6 bases; unmatched junction nucleotides: 5.

The chain is built from TRBV7-9 and TRBJ2-2, with D perhaps matching TRBD2 (6 bases). The V and J ends lost 6 bases and 7 bases respectively, with 18 bases between them. Germline CDR1 SEHNR, CDR2 FQNEAQ (reference sequence). This CDR3 has 15 residues. The CDR3 protein is CASSFSGLNLGELFF. In DNA form, the CDR3 reads TGTGCCAGCAGTTTTAGCGGCCTTAACCTCGGGGAGCTGTTTTTT. The full variable domain, in which reference TRBV7-9 and TRBJ2-2 provide the parts outside the CDR3, is DTGVSQNPRHKITKRGQNVTFRCDPISEHNRLYWYRQTLGQGPEFLTYFQNEAQLEKSRLLSDRFSAERPKGSFSTLEIQRTEQGDSAMYLCASSFSGLNLGELFFGEGSRLTVL.

This clonotype has a count of ten or more. J is TRBJ1-4 and V is TRBV4-1, with 8 positions matching TRBD1. Germline values: CDR1 MGHRA, CDR2 YSYEKL. V was pared by 3 bases and J by 5 bases, with 5 bases of the junction left unmatched. There are 15 residues in the CDR3. In DNA form, the CDR3 reads TGCGCCAGCAGCCAGACAAGACAGGGGAATGAAAAACTGTTTTTT. Translating gives CASSQTRQGNEKLFF.